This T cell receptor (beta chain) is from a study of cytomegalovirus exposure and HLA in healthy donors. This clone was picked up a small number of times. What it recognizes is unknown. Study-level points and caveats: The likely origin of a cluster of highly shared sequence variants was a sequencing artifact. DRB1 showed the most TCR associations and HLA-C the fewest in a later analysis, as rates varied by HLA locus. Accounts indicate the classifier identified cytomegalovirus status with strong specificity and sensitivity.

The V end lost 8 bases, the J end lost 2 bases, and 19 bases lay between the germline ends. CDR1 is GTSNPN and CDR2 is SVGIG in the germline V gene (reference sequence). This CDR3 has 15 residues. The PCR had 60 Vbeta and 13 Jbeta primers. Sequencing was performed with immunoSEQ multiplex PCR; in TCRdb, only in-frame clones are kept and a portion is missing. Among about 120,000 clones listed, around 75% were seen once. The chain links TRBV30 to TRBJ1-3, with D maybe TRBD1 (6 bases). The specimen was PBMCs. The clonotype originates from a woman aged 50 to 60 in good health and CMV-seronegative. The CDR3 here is CARQVRGGTGNTIYF. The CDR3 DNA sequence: TGTGCCCGTCAGGTTAGGGGGGGCACTGGAAACACCATATATTTT.